These 3 T cell receptor beta chains share one sample of origin, sequenced in a study of monozygotic twins with inflammatory bowel disease. TCRdb re-called the 5' RACE reads and catalogs CDR3 proteins one per entry, DNA excluded. The sample shows more than 100,000 distinct CDR3 sequences, and more than 1.5% sits with its ten largest clones. Sequenced input: blood. The receptors derive from a human donor with ulcerative colitis or Crohn's disease, or a healthy co-twin of an affected twin (not recorded which).

The V call is TRBV5-1, the J call TRBJ2-3; there is no DNA to check the TCRdb D call of TRBD1. Germline V gives CDR1 SGHRS, CDR2 YFSETQ. CDR3 length equals 16 residues. The chain's CDR3 is CASSLVWGASTDTQYF.

The V and J genes are TRBV7-2 and TRBJ2-6. The CDR3 is 15 residues long. Germline loops: CDR1 SGHTA, CDR2 FQGNSA. The CDR3 protein is CASSLHRSGANVLTF.

V and J are TRBV7-2 and TRBJ2-7; no DNA is available, so the TRBD2 call from TCRdb remains unchecked. In germline, CDR1 is SGHTA, CDR2 FQGNSA. CDR3 length: 12 amino acids. The CDR3 sequence is CASREGTSVWYF.